Described below is a single TCR beta chain sequence and its context. This entry comes from a study of cytomegalovirus exposure and HLA in healthy donors. Germline CDR1 reads MNHEY; CDR2 reads SMNVEV (reference sequence). This CDR3 has 16 amino acids. The J segment lost 3 bases and the V segment lost 3 bases, leaving 9 bases of the junction unmatched. The PCR made use of 60 Vbeta and 13 Jbeta primers. Source study methods: Around 10 million shared chains were among approximately 87 million unique TCR beta chains counted in a later analysis. TCRdb's table, derived via immunoSEQ multiplex PCR, lists solely in-frame clones and lacks some. V and J calls and clone size are those listed in that table; D and trimming were worked out from the DNA. The table shows about 160,000 clones, with approximately 80% occurring only once.

The chain carries TRBV27 and TRBJ2-7; 9 nucleotides line up with TRBD2. Sequencing was carried out using PBMCs. This TCR was recovered from a woman aged 18-30 years in good health and CMV-seronegative. CDR3 residues: CASSLGSGSGSYEQYF. For the CDR3, the DNA is TGTGCCAGCAGTTTGGGATCTGGTAGCGGGAGCTACGAGCAGTACTTC.